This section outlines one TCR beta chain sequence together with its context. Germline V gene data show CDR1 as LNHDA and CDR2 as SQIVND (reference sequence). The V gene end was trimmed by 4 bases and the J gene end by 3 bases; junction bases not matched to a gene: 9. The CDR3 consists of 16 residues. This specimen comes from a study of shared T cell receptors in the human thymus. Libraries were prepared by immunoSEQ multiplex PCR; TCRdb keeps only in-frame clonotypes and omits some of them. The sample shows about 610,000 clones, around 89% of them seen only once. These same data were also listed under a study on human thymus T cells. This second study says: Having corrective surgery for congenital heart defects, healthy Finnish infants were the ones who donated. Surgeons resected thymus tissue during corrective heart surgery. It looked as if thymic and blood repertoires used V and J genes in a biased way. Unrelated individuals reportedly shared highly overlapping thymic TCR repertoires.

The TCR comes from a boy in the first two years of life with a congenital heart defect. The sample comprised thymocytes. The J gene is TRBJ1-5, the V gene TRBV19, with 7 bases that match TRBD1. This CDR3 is CASSRANRGNNQPQHF. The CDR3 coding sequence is TGTGCCAGTAGTAGGGCAAACAGGGGAAACAATCAGCCCCAGCATTTT.